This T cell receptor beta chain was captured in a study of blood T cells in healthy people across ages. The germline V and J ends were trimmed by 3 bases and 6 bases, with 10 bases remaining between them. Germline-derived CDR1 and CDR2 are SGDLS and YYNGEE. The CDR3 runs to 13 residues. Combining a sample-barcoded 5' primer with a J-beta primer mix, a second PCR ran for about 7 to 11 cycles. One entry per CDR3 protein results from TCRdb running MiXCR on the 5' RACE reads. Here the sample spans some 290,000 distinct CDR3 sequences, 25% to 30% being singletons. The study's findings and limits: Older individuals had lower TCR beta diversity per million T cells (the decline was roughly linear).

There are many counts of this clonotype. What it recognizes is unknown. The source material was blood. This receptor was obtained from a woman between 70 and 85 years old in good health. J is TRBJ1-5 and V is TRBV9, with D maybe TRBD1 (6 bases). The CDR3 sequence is CASSADSRQPQHF. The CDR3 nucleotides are TGTGCCAGCAGCGCGGACAGCCGTCAGCCCCAGCATTTT.